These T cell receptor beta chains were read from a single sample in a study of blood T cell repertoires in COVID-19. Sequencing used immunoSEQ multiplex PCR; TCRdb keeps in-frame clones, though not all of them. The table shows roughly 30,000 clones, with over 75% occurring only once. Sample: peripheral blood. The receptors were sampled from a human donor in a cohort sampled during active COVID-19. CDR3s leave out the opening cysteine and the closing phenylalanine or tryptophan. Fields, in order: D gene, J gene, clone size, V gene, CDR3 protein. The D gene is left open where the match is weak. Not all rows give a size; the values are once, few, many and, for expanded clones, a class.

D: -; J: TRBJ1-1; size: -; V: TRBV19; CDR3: ASNHQGMNTEAF
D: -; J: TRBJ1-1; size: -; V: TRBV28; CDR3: ASSLRGVGIMNTEAF
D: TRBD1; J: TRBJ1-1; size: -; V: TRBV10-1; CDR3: ASCPGQMNTEAF
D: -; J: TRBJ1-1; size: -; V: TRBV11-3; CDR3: ASSPGGGWDTEAF
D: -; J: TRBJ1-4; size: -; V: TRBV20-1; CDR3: SATETEKLF
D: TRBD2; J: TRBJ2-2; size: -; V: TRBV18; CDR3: ASSPRAGESTGELF
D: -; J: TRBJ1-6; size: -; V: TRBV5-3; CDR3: ARSIQWSSYNSPLH
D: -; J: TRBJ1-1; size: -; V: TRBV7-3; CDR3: ASSSRGGTEAF
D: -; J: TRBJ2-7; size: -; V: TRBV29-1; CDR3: SVEEADRSSYEQY
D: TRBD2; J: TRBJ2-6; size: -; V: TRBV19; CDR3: ASSPLAGGANVLT
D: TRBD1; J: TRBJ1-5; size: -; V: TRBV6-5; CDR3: ASSPQTGVNQPQH
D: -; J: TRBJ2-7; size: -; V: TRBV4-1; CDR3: ASSQDTPEQY
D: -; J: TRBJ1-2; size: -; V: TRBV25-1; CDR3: ASSAGEHGYT
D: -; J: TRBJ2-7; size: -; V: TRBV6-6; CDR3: ASGGGAWGEQY
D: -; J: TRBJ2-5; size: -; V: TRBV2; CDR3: ASSEVQKETQY
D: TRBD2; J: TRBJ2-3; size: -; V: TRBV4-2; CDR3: ASSQETSPRTDTQY
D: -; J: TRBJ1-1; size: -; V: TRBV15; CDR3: ATSRDLGDTEAF
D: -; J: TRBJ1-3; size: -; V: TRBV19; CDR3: ASSTTGPEALGNTIY
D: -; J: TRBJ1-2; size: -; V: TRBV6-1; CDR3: ASSEDPTTNYGYT
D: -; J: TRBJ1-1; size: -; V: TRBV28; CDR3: ASSFRGRTEAF
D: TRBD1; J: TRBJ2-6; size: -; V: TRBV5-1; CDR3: ASSGGTGFSGANVLT
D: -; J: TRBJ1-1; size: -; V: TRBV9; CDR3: ASSADSGTLNTEAF
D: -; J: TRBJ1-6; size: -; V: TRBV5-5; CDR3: ASSQRSLENSPLH
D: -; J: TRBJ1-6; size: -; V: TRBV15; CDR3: ATSRVGGEGALH
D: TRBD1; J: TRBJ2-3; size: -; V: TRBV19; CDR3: ASSIAGGGTDTQY
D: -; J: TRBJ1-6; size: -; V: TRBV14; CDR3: ASSQDGYSPLH
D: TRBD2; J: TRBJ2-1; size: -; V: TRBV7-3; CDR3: ASSPSPRGGNEQF
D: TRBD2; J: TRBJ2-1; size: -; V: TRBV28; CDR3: ASSGLAVYNEQF
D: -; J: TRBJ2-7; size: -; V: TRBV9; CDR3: ASSVYDTPYEQY
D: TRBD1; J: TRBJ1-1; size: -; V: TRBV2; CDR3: ASRNRGGQTEAF
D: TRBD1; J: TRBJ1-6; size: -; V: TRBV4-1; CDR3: ASSQDQGDSPLH
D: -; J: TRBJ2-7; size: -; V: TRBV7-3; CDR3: ASSRDNSYEQY
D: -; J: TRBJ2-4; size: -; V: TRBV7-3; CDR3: ASSLDTKNIQY
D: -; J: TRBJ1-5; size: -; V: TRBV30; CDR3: AWRGNEQPQH
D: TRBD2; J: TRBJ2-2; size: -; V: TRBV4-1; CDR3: ASSYPGGGASGTGELF
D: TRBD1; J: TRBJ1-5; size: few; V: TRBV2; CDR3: ASSDFGQGDQPQH
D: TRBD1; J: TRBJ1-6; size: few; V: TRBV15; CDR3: ATSDTGVGNSPLH
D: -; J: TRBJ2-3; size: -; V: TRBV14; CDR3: ASSQDIAGSSTDTQY
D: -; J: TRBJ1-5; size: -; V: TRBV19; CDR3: ASSVTAHNQPQH
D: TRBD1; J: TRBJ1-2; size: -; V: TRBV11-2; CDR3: ASSPTGVGNGYT
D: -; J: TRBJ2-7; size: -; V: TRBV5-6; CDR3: ASSDGQYEQY
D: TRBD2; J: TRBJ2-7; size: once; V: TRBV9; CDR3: ASSVGGDYREQY
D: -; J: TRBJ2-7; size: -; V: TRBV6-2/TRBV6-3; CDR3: ASSDGIRYEQY
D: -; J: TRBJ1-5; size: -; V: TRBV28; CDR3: ASSFWAGMGNQPQH
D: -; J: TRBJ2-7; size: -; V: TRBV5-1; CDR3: ASSLGTGTGEQY
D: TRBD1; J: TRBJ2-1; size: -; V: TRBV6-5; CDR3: ASSFGQGLDEQF
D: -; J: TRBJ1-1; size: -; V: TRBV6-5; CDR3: ASGGGLNTEAF
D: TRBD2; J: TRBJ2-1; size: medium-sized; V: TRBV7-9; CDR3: ASSLDSSGASYNEQF
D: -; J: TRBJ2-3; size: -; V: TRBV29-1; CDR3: SVVGRGPTDTQY
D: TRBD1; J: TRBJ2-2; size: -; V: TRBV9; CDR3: ASAGGISNTGELF
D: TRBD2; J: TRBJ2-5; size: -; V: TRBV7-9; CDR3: ASSPRTSGYQGETQY
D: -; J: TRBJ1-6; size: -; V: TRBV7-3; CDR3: ASSLFPVNSPLH
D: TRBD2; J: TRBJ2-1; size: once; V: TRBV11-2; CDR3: ASSSSGTSGVNEQF